This T cell receptor beta chain derives from a study of blood T cell repertoires in COVID-19. The germline V gene encodes CDR1 SGHRS and CDR2 YFSETQ. The CDR3 runs to 15 residues. Between the trimmed V and J ends, which lost 4 bases and 5 bases, there was a span of 16 bases. Authors' analysis steps: Counts of nucleated cells, estimated from reference gene primer amplification, were obtained. Libraries were prepared by immunoSEQ multiplex PCR; TCRdb keeps only in-frame clonotypes and omits some of them. That table furnishes V, J and clone size, whereas the DNA furnished D and trimming. Among around 42,000 clones listed, approximately 80% were seen once.

This chain joins TRBV5-1 and TRBJ2-4; D gene unclear. The receptor was derived from a man in his 70s with active or convalescent COVID-19. Sequenced sample: peripheral blood. The CDR3 protein is CASSAGSGLENIQYF. DNA for the CDR3: TGCGCCAGCAGCGCCGGTTCCGGGTTGGAAAACATTCAGTACTTC.